These T cell receptor beta chains were read from a single sample in a study of T cell responses to AZD1222 COVID-19 vaccine. Method: immunoSEQ multiplex PCR; TCRdb's copy keeps in-frame clones and lacks some. The sample lists around 160,000 clones; approximately 78% were seen once. The sample consisted of peripheral blood, taken on day 0 of MenACWY control vaccination. These receptors originate from an adult in good health. Both conserved end residues are part of each CDR3.

V gene,CDR3 protein
TRBV11-2,CASSLFRGIGEKLFF
TRBV3-1/TRBV3-2,CASSQTGTAITNTEAFF
TRBV6-1,CASSDRPRVEAFF
TRBV19,CASTRTGYSDPNTGELFF
TRBV11-2,CASSTWDRGRAFF
TRBV7-9,CASSLGGSNTGELFF
TRBV4-1,CASSQNGPPYEQYF
TRBV18,CASSAQGGETQYF
TRBV27,CASSLSGQGNGEQFF
TRBV15,CATSRDSRNEQFF
TRBV7-8,CASSLARRKGAGNYGYTF